This T cell receptor (beta chain) was recorded in a study of T cells after posttransplantation cyclophosphamide. Study findings and constraints: TRB clonality was highly associated with recipient CMV seropositivity and reactivation.

CDR3 length equals 14 residues. Germline V gene sequence: CDR1 MNHEY, CDR2 SVGAGI. V dropped 6 bases and J dropped 7 bases, with 15 bases sitting between them. The assay was immunoSEQ multiplex PCR, and TCRdb's table has in-frame clones only and misses some. Captured here are under 15,000 clones, none seen once; the top ten comprise approximately 7%. Judged by abundance, this clone is medium-sized (0.01 to 0.1%). The antigen is not known. This TCR derives from a woman in her thirties or forties in good health, CMV-negative, and a related stem cell transplant donor. The chain uses TRBV6-5 and TRBJ1-4, with D tentatively TRBD1 (6 bases). The sample was PBMCs. The CDR3 protein is CASSPTGTSEKLFF. In DNA form, the CDR3 reads TGTGCCAGCAGCCCTACAGGGACGAGTGAAAAACTGTTTTTT.